This T cell receptor beta chain was captured by sequencing in a study of post-analysis software for immune sequencing data. Libraries were made from TCR beta cDNA, and they carried unique molecular identifiers. TCRdb called the PCR reads again in MiXCR, with one record for every CDR3 protein. The table has roughly 600,000 distinct CDR3 sequences, roughly two fifths seen once; the top ten hold around 1.7%. The receptor was derived from a girl between 10 and 17 years old with multiple sclerosis. The sample was blood.

The DNA of the CDR3 is TGTGCCAGCAGCTTAGGCGATACTAGCGGTGCCTACGAGCAGTACTTC. It translates to CASSLGDTSGAYEQYF. The V gene is TRBV7-2, the J gene TRBJ2-7; 8 bases line up with TRBD2. Germline lookup yields CDR1 SGHTA and CDR2 FQGNSA. The CDR3 consists of 16 residues. The V gene end was trimmed by 1 base and the J gene end by 2 bases; junction bases not matched to a gene: 7. The full variable domain, completed using reference TRBV7-2 and TRBJ2-7, is GAGVSQSPSNKVTEKGKDVELRCDPISGHTALYWYRQSLGQGLEFLIYFQGNSAPDKSGLPSDRFSAERTGGSVSTLTIQRTQQEDSAVYLCASSLGDTSGAYEQYFGPGTRLTVT.